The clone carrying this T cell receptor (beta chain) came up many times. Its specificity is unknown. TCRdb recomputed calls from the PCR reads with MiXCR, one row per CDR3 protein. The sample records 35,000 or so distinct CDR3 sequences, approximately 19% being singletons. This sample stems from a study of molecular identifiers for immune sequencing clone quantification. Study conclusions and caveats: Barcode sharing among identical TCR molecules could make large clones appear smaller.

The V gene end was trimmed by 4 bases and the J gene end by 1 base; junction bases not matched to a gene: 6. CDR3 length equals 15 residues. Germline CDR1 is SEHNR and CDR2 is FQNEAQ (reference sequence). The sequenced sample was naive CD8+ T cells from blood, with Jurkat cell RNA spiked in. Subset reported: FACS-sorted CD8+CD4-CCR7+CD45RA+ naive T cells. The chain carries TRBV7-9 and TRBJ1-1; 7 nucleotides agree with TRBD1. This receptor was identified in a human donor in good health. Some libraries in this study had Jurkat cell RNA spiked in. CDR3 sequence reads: CASSSSTGANTEAFF. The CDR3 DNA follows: TGTGCCAGCAGCTCATCAACAGGGGCGAACACTGAAGCTTTCTTT. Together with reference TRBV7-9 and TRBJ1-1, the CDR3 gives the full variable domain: DTGVSQNPRHKITKRGQNVTFRCDPISEHNRLYWYRQTLGQGPEFLTYFQNEAQLEKSRLLSDRFSAERPKGSFSTLEIQRTEQGDSAMYLCASSSSTGANTEAFFGQGTRLTVV.